Sequencing of this T cell receptor (beta chain) was carried out in a study of blood T cell repertoires in COVID-19. Study summary: COVID-19 samples, acute and convalescent, were from the United States, Italy and Spain.

Some clones are missing from TCRdb's copy, which holds only in-frame ones; the method was immunoSEQ multiplex PCR. The sample consists of a few hundred thousand clones, approximately 80% of them appearing once. Membership in each cohort depended on participant-reported clinical history. The source of this sequence is a middle-aged man who had recovered from COVID-19. Sequencing used PBMCs or T cells enriched from blood (not recorded which).

CDR3 coding DNA: TGTGCCAGCAGCTTAACTAGCGGATACGAGCAGTACTTC. Translation: CASSLTSGYEQYF. This rearrangement joins TRBV9 to TRBJ2-7; 8 nucleotides align to TRBD2. This CDR3 spans 13 amino acids. The V gene end was trimmed by 4 bases and the J gene end by 4 bases; junction bases not matched to a gene: 4. Per germline, CDR1 SGDLS and CDR2 YYNGEE.